This T cell receptor (beta chain) was captured in a study of cytomegalovirus exposure and HLA in healthy donors. Overall study findings and caveats: There were 150 to 200 TCR beta chains listed as cytomegalovirus-associated. Analyses of presence and absence presupposed an approximately uniform sequencing depth across donors.

V was clipped by 0 bases and J by 7 bases, with 10 bases between them. CDR1 and CDR2 (germline): LNHNV, YYDKDF (reference sequence). This CDR3 comprises 15 residues. Comments on this clone: The antigen remains undetermined.

This PCR relied on a set of 60 Vbeta primers and 13 Jbeta primers. Sequencing used immunoSEQ multiplex PCR; TCRdb keeps in-frame clones, though not all of them. The table includes over 50,000 clones, about 80% detected once. The TCR was taken from a man aged 45 to 65 in good health and CMV-seropositive. The chain couples TRBV15 to TRBJ1-6; D possibly corresponds to TRBD1 (6 bases). Specimen: PBMCs. Here the CDR3 reads CATSRDGQRNSPLHF. In DNA form, the CDR3 reads TGTGCCACCAGCAGAGACGGACAGAGAAATTCACCCCTCCACTTT.